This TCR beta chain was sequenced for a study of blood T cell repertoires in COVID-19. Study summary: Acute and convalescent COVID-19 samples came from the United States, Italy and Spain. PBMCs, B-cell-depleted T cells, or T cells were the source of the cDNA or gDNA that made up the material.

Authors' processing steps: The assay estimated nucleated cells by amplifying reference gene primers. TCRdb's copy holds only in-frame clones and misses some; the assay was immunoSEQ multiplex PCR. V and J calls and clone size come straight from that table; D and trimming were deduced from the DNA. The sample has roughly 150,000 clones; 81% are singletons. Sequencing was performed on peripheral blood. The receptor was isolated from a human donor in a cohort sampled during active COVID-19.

The CDR3 protein is CASSLPPNEKLFF. The CDR3 DNA is TGTGCCAGCAGCTTGCCCCCGAATGAAAAACTGTTTTTT. The J gene is TRBJ1-4, the V gene TRBV5-4, with D unresolved. The CDR3 covers 13 residues. CDR1 and CDR2 from the germline V gene are SGHNT and YYREEE (reference sequence). With 1 base removed from V and 5 bases from J, the gap between germline ends came to 6 bases. Based on the CDR3 plus reference TRBV5-4 and TRBJ1-4, the full variable domain is ETGVTQSPTHLIKTRGQQVTLRCSSQSGHNTVSWYQQALGQGPQFIFQYYREEENGRGNFPPRFSGLQFPNYSSELNVNALELDDSALYLCASSLPPNEKLFFGSGTQLSVL.